These 20 T cell receptor beta chains were sequenced from one sample in a study of T-cell reconstitution after alpha-beta-depleted transplantation in children. Unique molecular identifiers featured in how the TCRbeta library was prepared. TCRdb reanalysed the PCR reads using MiXCR and keeps one entry per CDR3 protein. The sample gives 550,000 to 600,000 distinct CDR3 sequences, 23% of which show up once; around an eighth is in the top ten. The sequencing used PBMCs, mostly from graft donor cells, collected 360 days after TCRalphabeta/CD19-depleted stem cell transplant. The receptors derive from a boy less than two years old who had a stem cell transplant for acute myeloid leukemia, so the T cells may come from the graft donor.

This clonotype was found a few times. The gene calls are TRBV20-1 and TRBJ2-5; TRBD2 agrees at 7 bases. The CDR3 spans 12 residues. V dropped 6 bases and J dropped 3; count of bases not matched to a gene: 4. The germline gives CDR1 DFQATT, CDR2 SNEGSKA (reference sequence). The CDR3 nucleotides read TGCAGTGCGCGGGACTACGAAGAGACCCAGTACTTC. It yields the protein CSARDYEETQYF.

This clonotype has only a few counts. The V and J genes are TRBV20-1 and TRBJ2-5, with a tentative D call TRBD2 (7 bases). Per the germline V gene, CDR1 is DFQATT and CDR2 is SNEGSKA (reference sequence). The CDR3 has 16 residues. V dropped 6 bases and J dropped 7 bases, with 27 bases sitting between them. Here the CDR3 reads CSAKLARGGNTATQYF. The CDR3 DNA reads as TGCAGTGCCAAGCTGGCGAGGGGGGGGAACACTGCGACCCAGTACTTC.

V and J are TRBV13 and TRBJ2-7, with D tentatively TRBD2 (5 bases). This CDR3 is built from 14 residues. V gave up 3 bases and J gave up 1 base, with 10 bases separating them. Germline CDR1 and CDR2: PRHDT and FYEKMQ (reference sequence). The CDR3 bases are TGTGCCAGCAGCTTGGTGACGGGGTCCTACGAGCAGTACTTC. As protein: CASSLVTGSYEQYF.

V gene TRBV7-6 combines with J gene TRBJ2-6; D remains ambiguous. The CDR3 runs 16 residues. Germline lookup yields CDR1 SGHVS and CDR2 FNYEAQ. The V gene lost 5 bases and the J gene lost 4 bases, with 15 bases spanning the gap. CDR3 in DNA: TGTGCCAGCAGCGCCCGGGTTCTCGACGGGGCCAACGTCCTGACTTTC. As protein: CASSARVLDGANVLTF. Variable domain in full (rest from reference TRBV7-6 and TRBJ2-6): GAGVSQSPRYKVTKRGQDVALRCDPISGHVSLYWYRQALGQGPEFLTYFNYEAQQDKSGLPNDRFSAERPEGSISTLTIQRTEQRDSAMYRCASSARVLDGANVLTFGAGSRLTVL.

This clonotype appeared many times. The rearrangement joins TRBV4-2 to TRBJ2-1; 12 bases are a match to TRBD2. The CDR3 sequence is 19 residues long. The V gene's germline CDR1 is LGHNA and CDR2 YNFKEQ. Germline trimming cut 1 base from V and 4 bases from J; bases unmatched to any gene: 11. The CDR3 here is CASSQGITTSGGYYNEQFF. CDR3 coding DNA: TGTGCCAGCAGCCAAGGTATAACGACTAGCGGGGGCTATTACAATGAGCAGTTCTTC.

This clonotype was recorded at least ten times. This chain links TRBV20-1 with TRBJ1-4; D may be TRBD1 (6 bases). Per germline, CDR1 DFQATT and CDR2 SNEGSKA (reference sequence). The CDR3 totals 14 residues. The V gene lost 3 bases and the J gene lost 7 bases, with 15 bases spanning the gap. The CDR3 DNA is TGCAGTGCTAGTCGCAGGGGTGGGGGTGAAAAACTGTTTTTT. This gives the protein CSASRRGGGEKLFF.

The chain uses TRBV28 and TRBJ2-7; maybe TRBD1 (6 bases). Germline loops: CDR1 MDHEN, CDR2 SYDVKM. With 1 base removed from V and 3 bases from J, the gap between germline ends came to 13 bases. The CDR3 has 15 amino acids. The CDR3 loop is CASSLSAGALYEQYV. Written as DNA, the CDR3 is TGTGCCAGCAGTTTATCGGCAGGGGCCCTCTACGAGCAGTACGTC.

The rearrangement uses TRBV20-1 and TRBJ1-1; D not certain. V shed 3 bases and J shed 6 bases, with 20 bases lying between them. Germline lookup yields CDR1 DFQATT and CDR2 SNEGSKA (reference sequence). This CDR3 comprises 15 residues. Here the CDR3 reads CSASIRKVRLSEAFF. CDR3 nucleotides: TGCAGTGCTAGTATCAGGAAGGTCCGGCTTTCTGAAGCTTTCTTT.

There are a few counts of this clonotype. The chain recombines TRBV7-9 with TRBJ2-1; TRBD1 might be the D (5 bases). V lost 4 bases to trimming and J lost 9 bases, with 10 bases between them. The CDR3 is made up of 12 amino acids. The germline CDR1 and CDR2 sequences are SEHNR and FQNEAQ (reference sequence). DNA of the CDR3: TGTGCCAGCAGCTCACAAAGGGGTGAGCAGTTCTTC. It encodes CASSSQRGEQFF.

This clonotype showed up many times. The V and J genes are TRBV12-3 or TRBV12-4 and TRBJ2-5, with D perhaps assigned TRBD1 or TRBD2 (5 bases each). The V end lost 7 bases, the J end lost 0 bases, and 18 bases lay between the germline ends. CDR3 size: 16 residues. The CDR3 protein is CASTHPYTGHQETQYF. In DNA form, the CDR3 reads TGTGCCAGCACCCACCCATACACGGGACACCAAGAGACCCAGTACTTC.

This clonotype has only a few counts. The chain uses TRBV12-3 or TRBV12-4 and TRBJ2-7; 7 bases agree with TRBD2. V lost 3 bases to trimming and J lost 5 bases; unmatched junction nucleotides: 7. The CDR3 totals 14 residues. The CDR3 is CASSLVLTSDEQYF. CDR3 DNA: TGTGCCAGCAGTTTGGTCCTCACTAGCGACGAGCAGTACTTC.

This clonotype was counted only a few times. J is TRBJ2-7 and V is TRBV7-9, with D maybe TRBD2 (6 bases). Germline values: CDR1 SEHNR, CDR2 FQNEAQ (reference sequence). V was pared by 0 bases and J by 6 bases, with 21 bases between. This CDR3 is 17 amino acids long. As DNA, the CDR3 is TGTGCCAGCAGCTTAGCAGGGGACTTTCGTACCTGGGGCGAGCAGTACTTC. It translates to CASSLAGDFRTWGEQYF.

This rearrangement joins TRBV3-1 to TRBJ2-3; unclear D gene. The CDR3 is 12 amino acids. V was shortened by 3 bases and J by 7 bases, with 8 bases between the two germline ends. The germline gives CDR1 LGHDT, CDR2 YNNKEL (reference sequence). The CDR3 loop is CASSHRENTQYF. CDR3 in DNA: TGTGCCAGCAGCCATCGAGAAAATACGCAGTATTTT.

This clonotype was detected ten times or more. This chain connects TRBV5-1 to TRBJ2-1, with TRBD2 matching 8 bases. The V gene's germline CDR1 is SGHRS and CDR2 YFSETQ. After removal of 0 bases from V and 7 bases from J, the junction contained 15 bases not matched to a gene. CDR3 length equals 18 residues. CDR3 coding DNA: TGCGCCAGCAGCTTGGCAAGTGGGGTAGCGGGGTCCTCAAATGAGCAGTTCTTC. It translates to CASSLASGVAGSSNEQFF.

CDR3 amino acids: CASSFPIRDKGGSEQFF. In DNA form, the CDR3 reads TGTGCCAGCAGCTTCCCGATCCGGGACAAGGGGGGGAGTGAGCAGTTCTTC. The V call is TRBV7-2, the J call TRBJ2-1, with D possibly matching TRBD2 (7 bases). This CDR3 is built from 17 residues. Between the trimmed V and J ends, which lost 3 bases and 9 bases, there was a span of 24 bases. Germline V gene sequence: CDR1 SGHTA, CDR2 FQGNSA. The full variable domain, in which reference TRBV7-2 and TRBJ2-1 provide the parts outside the CDR3, is GAGVSQSPSNKVTEKGKDVELRCDPISGHTALYWYRQSLGQGLEFLIYFQGNSAPDKSGLPSDRFSAERTGGSVSTLTIQRTQQEDSAVYLCASSFPIRDKGGSEQFFGPGTRLTVL.

This clonotype showed up many times. The gene calls are TRBV15 and TRBJ1-6, with D possibly matching TRBD1 (6 bases). CDR1 LNHNV and CDR2 YYDKDF come from the germline V gene (reference sequence). V was shortened by 4 bases and J by 0 bases, with 19 bases between the two germline ends. The CDR3 is 19 amino acids. DNA for the CDR3: TGTGCCACCAGCAACGGGCCCGGGGGGCGAAGCTCCTATAATTCACCCCTCCACTTT. This encodes CATSNGPGGRSSYNSPLHF.

CDR3 sequence: CASSLTTRPLQFF. As DNA, the CDR3 is TGTGCCAGCAGCCTCACGACCCGGCCTTTACAGTTCTTC. The chain uses TRBV5-8 and TRBJ2-1, with D unclear. The V gene's germline CDR1 is SGHTS and CDR2 YDEGEE. The CDR3 length is 13 residues. V was shortened by 4 bases and J by 13 bases, with 18 bases between the two germline ends.

There are a few counts of this clonotype. The chain combines TRBV18 with TRBJ2-7; tentatively, D is TRBD1 (6 bases). V was shortened by 2 bases and J by 3 bases, with 11 bases between the two germline ends. CDR3 length equals 14 residues. Germline values: CDR1 KGHSH, CDR2 LQKENI. CDR3 amino acids: CASSPRGYNYEQYF. DNA for the CDR3: TGTGCCAGCTCACCAAGGGGGTATAACTACGAGCAGTACTTC.

This clonotype showed up many times. The chain joins TRBV29-1 to TRBJ2-2, with TRBD1 matching over 8 bases. The ends lost 5 bases at V and 1 base at J; junction bases unmatched: 6. The CDR3 loop spans 15 amino acids. Germline loops: CDR1 SQVTM, CDR2 ANQGSEA. CDR3 sequence: CSVTTGTGNTGELFF. The CDR3 nucleotides are TGCAGCGTTACGACCGGGACAGGGAACACCGGGGAGCTGTTTTTT.

This clonotype showed up many times. The gene calls are TRBV7-2 and TRBJ2-7; D might be TRBD1 (6 bases). There are 14 residues in the CDR3. Germline values: CDR1 SGHTA, CDR2 FQGNSA. Trimming removed 3 bases from V and 4 bases from J, with 13 bases in between. The CDR3 DNA reads TGTGCCAGCAGCTTGAAACATCAGGGGTACGAGCAGTACTTC. It is translated as CASSLKHQGYEQYF. The whole variable domain, filled in from reference TRBV7-2 and TRBJ2-7, reads GAGVSQSPSNKVTEKGKDVELRCDPISGHTALYWYRQSLGQGLEFLIYFQGNSAPDKSGLPSDRFSAERTGGSVSTLTIQRTQQEDSAVYLCASSLKHQGYEQYFGPGTRLTVT.